This T cell receptor beta chain appears in the sequencing data of a study of T cell responses to AZD1222 COVID-19 vaccine. In regard to this clone: Its antigen is not known.

Germline V CDR1 and CDR2: SGHRS, YFSETQ. The V and J ends lost 1 base and 5 bases respectively, with 11 bases between them. This CDR3 is built from 14 residues. The study's findings and limits: It should be noted that donors were predominantly white British and more often female, and clonal diversity was possibly underestimated.

Profiled with immunoSEQ multiplex PCR; TCRdb holds only in-frame clones, not every one. The sample has more than 80,000 clones; around 90% are singletons. Whether given at about 4 or about 12 weeks, second doses were pooled. The TCR originated in an adult who received the AZD1222 COVID-19 vaccine. The rearrangement links TRBV5-1 to TRBJ2-3, with D possibly being TRBD2 (5 bases). The sample was peripheral blood, taken 28 days after the second AZD1222 dose. CDR3 residues: CASSLRRAGDTQYF. The DNA for the CDR3 is TGCGCCAGCAGCTTGCGAAGGGCGGGAGATACGCAGTATTTT.